The 15 T cell receptor beta chains below come from one sample, sequenced in a study of CD8 T cells in ankylosing spondylitis. Study-wide results and limits: Apparently characteristic of ankylosing spondylitis blood was a TCR beta motif (fewer than ten highly homologous variants).

For these TCRs, the target antigens are not known. TCRdb independently ran MiXCR on the 5' RACE reads; one entry per CDR3 protein. Found here are 75,000 to 95,000 distinct CDR3 sequences, 9% of them singletons; the top ten hold over 25%. Material for sequencing was blood, either unsorted or a sorted T cell fraction (not recorded which). These receptor sequences come from a male donor with ankylosing spondylitis.

This clonotype occurred many times. The chain links TRBV29-1 to TRBJ2-2; TRBD1 agrees at 9 bases. V dropped 2 bases and J dropped 6; count of bases not matched to a gene: 4. The germline CDR1 and CDR2 sequences are SQVTM and ANQGSEA. CDR3 length: 14 residues. The CDR3 sequence: CSVEWGQGSGELFF. CDR3 bases: TGCAGCGTTGAATGGGGACAGGGTTCCGGGGAGCTGTTTTTT.

This clonotype was seen a handful of times. V is TRBV15 and J is TRBJ1-1; no definite D call. With 5 bases removed from V and 1 base from J, the gap between germline ends came to 8 bases. The CDR3 length is 13 residues. CDR1 LNHNV and CDR2 YYDKDF come from the germline V gene (reference sequence). CDR3 DNA: TGTGCCACCAGCCCCCCCGCGAACACTGAAGCTTTCTTT. This encodes CATSPPANTEAFF.

This chain joins TRBV29-1 and TRBJ2-2; 13 bases fit TRBD2. The CDR3 length is 16 residues. Germline V gives CDR1 SQVTM, CDR2 ANQGSEA. J was trimmed by 1 base and V by 7 bases; bases with no gene match: 6. Written as DNA, the CDR3 is TGCAGCGGGACTAGCGGGAGATCCCAGAACACCGGGGAGCTGTTTTTT. This gives the protein CSGTSGRSQNTGELFF.

This clonotype was picked up a small number of times. The chain is built from TRBV7-6 and TRBJ2-1; no reliable D call. Germline V gene lookup returns CDR1 SGHVS and CDR2 FNYEAQ. The CDR3 consists of 12 residues. The germline V and J ends were trimmed by 1 base and 5 bases, with 3 bases remaining between them. The CDR3: CASSLDDNEQFF. CDR3 in DNA: TGTGCCAGCAGCTTAGATGACAATGAGCAGTTCTTC.

This clonotype was detected a few times. The V and J genes are TRBV12-3 or TRBV12-4 and TRBJ2-5; 10 nucleotides align to TRBD2. The CDR3 extends over 16 amino acids. After removal of 5 bases from V and 0 bases from J, the junction contained 6 bases not matched to a gene. CDR3 DNA sequence: TGTGCCAGCAGTCCCCTGGGACTAGCGTACCAAGAGACCCAGTACTTC. As protein: CASSPLGLAYQETQYF.

This clonotype was counted a few times. V gene TRBV9 combines with J gene TRBJ1-6; D may be TRBD1 (6 bases). In germline, CDR1 is SGDLS, CDR2 YYNGEE. The CDR3 sequence is 15 residues long. V lost 4 bases to trimming and J lost 10 bases, with 18 bases between them. CDR3 protein: CASSIAAGEDSPLHF. In DNA, the CDR3 is TGTGCCAGCAGCATAGCGGCAGGGGAAGACTCACCCCTCCACTTT.

This clonotype was detected ten times or more. V is TRBV29-1 and J is TRBJ2-1; D might be TRBD1 or TRBD2, each matching 6 bases. Trimming took 4 bases from V and 4 from J, leaving 26 bases between them. CDR1 and CDR2 from the germline V gene are SQVTM and ANQGSEA. The CDR3 has 18 amino acids. As DNA, the CDR3 is TGCAGCGTTGGGGGGGCAACAGGACGGGGGCCCCTTTACAATGAGCAGTTCTTC. It yields the protein CSVGGATGRGPLYNEQFF.

This clonotype was seen many times. V is TRBV7-9 and J is TRBJ2-5, with 9 bases fitting TRBD2. Germline V gene data show CDR1 as SEHNR and CDR2 as FQNEAQ (reference sequence). The CDR3 runs 14 residues. Trimming took 5 bases from V and 1 from J; bases not matched to a gene: 2. The CDR3 nucleotides are TGTGCCAGCAGCCCTAGCGGGGTCCAAGAGACCCAGTACTTC. This codes for CASSPSGVQETQYF. Filled out from reference TRBV7-9 and TRBJ2-5, the complete variable domain reads DTGVSQNPRHKITKRGQNVTFRCDPISEHNRLYWYRQTLGQGPEFLTYFQNEAQLEKSRLLSDRFSAERPKGSFSTLEIQRTEQGDSAMYLCASSPSGVQETQYFGPGTRLLVL.

In its sample, this clonotype was seen a few times. This rearrangement joins TRBV5-6 to TRBJ2-3; D is possibly TRBD2 (5 bases). The ends were cut back, 7 bases at V and 2 bases at J, with 20 bases in the middle. Germline values: CDR1 SGHDT, CDR2 YYEEEE. The length of the CDR3 is 16 residues. The CDR3, as DNA: TGTGCCAGCCACGACCCCGGGATTACATTCACAGATACGCAGTATTTT. Protein product: CASHDPGITFTDTQYF. Full variable domain (missing parts from reference TRBV5-6 and TRBJ2-3): DAGVTQSPTHLIKTRGQQVTLRCSPKSGHDTVSWYQQALGQGPQFIFQYYEEEERQRGNFPDRFSGHQFPNYSSELNVNALLLGDSALYLCASHDPGITFTDTQYFGPGTRLTVL.

The V call is TRBV5-1, the J call TRBJ1-5; D not certain. CDR1 is SGHRS and CDR2 is YFSETQ in the germline V gene. The CDR3 loop spans 13 amino acids. Trimming removed 4 bases from V and 10 bases from J, with 15 bases in between. In nucleotides, the CDR3 is TGCGCCAGCAGCCCGGAGGTCGGAGAACCCCAGCATTTT. It is translated as CASSPEVGEPQHF.

The gene calls are TRBV13 and TRBJ2-2; D may be TRBD1 or TRBD2 (5 bases each). Germline CDR1 reads PRHDT; CDR2 reads FYEKMQ (reference sequence). V was pared by 7 bases and J by 0 bases, with 12 bases between. This CDR3 contains 15 residues. DNA of the CDR3: TGTGCCAGCACTGGGGGTACTACGAACACCGGGGAGCTGTTTTTT. Translated: CASTGGTTNTGELFF.

With regard to this clonotype: The junction and the germline gene differ at one end; a read error may be behind it. The CDR3 spells CASCHPLRGTSAYNEQFF. CDR3 nucleotide sequence: TGTGCCAGCTGCCACCCTCTCCGCGGGACTAGCGCCTACAATGAGCAGTTCTTC. The gene calls are TRBV3-1 and TRBJ2-1; 10 bases are a match to TRBD2. CDR3 length: 18 amino acids. The germline V gene encodes CDR1 LGHDT and CDR2 YNNKEL (reference sequence).

This clonotype appeared a few times. This sequence joins TRBV29-1 and TRBJ2-7; 7 bases map to TRBD2. Unmatched junction bases numbered 8, after V lost 4 bases and J lost 2 bases. Germline loops: CDR1 SQVTM, CDR2 ANQGSEA. This CDR3 region has 14 residues. The CDR3 DNA follows: TGCAGCGTTGTCATGCGGGAGACGGCCTACGAGCAGTACTTC. Its protein product is CSVVMRETAYEQYF.

This clonotype was found many times. The chain uses TRBV4-2 and TRBJ1-5; D not certain. The V end lost 4 bases, the J end lost 0 bases, and 10 bases lay between the germline ends. Germline-derived CDR1 and CDR2 are LGHNA and YNFKEQ. The CDR3 covers 15 residues. CDR3 DNA: TGTGCCAGCAGCCCGATCACGAGTAGCAATCAGCCCCAGCATTTT. It is translated as CASSPITSSNQPQHF.

This clonotype appeared many times. This chain connects TRBV11-2 to TRBJ2-7, with no clear D. V lost 1 base and J 2 bases, leaving 9 bases between the germline ends. The length of the CDR3 is 14 residues. Germline V gene sequence: CDR1 SGHAT, CDR2 FQNNGV. The chain's CDR3 is CASSLGASTYEQYF. In DNA form, the CDR3 reads TGTGCCAGCAGCTTAGGAGCGTCAACCTACGAGCAGTACTTC.